Presented here are 22 T cell receptor beta chains from one specimen sequenced in a study of vaccination and CD4 T cells after COVID-19. Sequenced with the Oncomine TCR Beta short-read assay was DNA taken from cultured CD4+ T cells. TCRdb processed the PCR reads anew with MiXCR; each CDR3 protein has one entry. The table includes almost 20,000 distinct CDR3 sequences, more than 70% detected once. Their recognized antigens are unknown. Treatment specified: roughly ten-day PBMC culture with coronavirus spike peptide pools or control peptides (ViraFEST assay). Sequences were derived from CD4+ T cells from blood, cultured in vitro, sampled after SARS-CoV-2 vaccination. The receptors were sampled from a human donor who received a COVID-19 vaccine.

The V call is TRBV19, the J call TRBJ1-2, with D possibly TRBD1 on 6 matching bases. CDR1 and CDR2 (germline): LNHDA, SQIVND (reference sequence). Trimming took off 5 bases at V and 3 bases at J, with 13 bases between the two ends. The CDR3 extends over 14 amino acids. In DNA form, the CDR3 reads TGTGCCAGTAGTCTGAGTGGACAGTACTATGGCTACACCTTC. This translates into CASSLSGQYYGYTF.

This clonotype was counted between two and nine times. This chain uses TRBV19 with TRBJ1-6; D uncertain. Trimming pared 3 bases from V and 7 bases from J, leaving 10 bases between. Germline-derived CDR1 and CDR2 are LNHDA and SQIVND (reference sequence). The CDR3 covers 14 residues. The chain's CDR3 is CASSIRGGNSPLHF. CDR3 in DNA: TGTGCCAGTAGTATTCGGGGTGGGAATTCACCCCTCCACTTT. The full variable domain, its missing parts supplied by reference TRBV19 and TRBJ1-6, is DGGITQSPKYLFRKEGQNVTLSCEQNLNHDAMYWYRQDPGQGLRLIYYSQIVNDFQKGDIAEGYSVSREKKESFPLTVTSAQKNPTAFYLCASSIRGGNSPLHFGNGTRLTVT.

This sequence joins TRBV2 and TRBJ1-2; possible D gene TRBD1, 6 bases. The germline gives CDR1 SNHLY, CDR2 FYNNEI. V was pared by 5 bases and J by 3 bases, with 16 bases between. The CDR3 extends over 15 amino acids. CDR3 loop: CASSPTGATDYGYTF. DNA for the CDR3: TGTGCCAGCAGTCCGACAGGCGCGACGGACTATGGCTACACCTTC.

The chain joins TRBV2 to TRBJ1-2, with 8 bases matching TRBD1. Losses at the gene ends were 7 bases for V and 6 bases for J; bases not matched to a gene: 4. The CDR3 runs to 12 residues. Germline values: CDR1 SNHLY, CDR2 FYNNEI. The CDR3: CASTGGADGYTF. The CDR3 nucleotides read TGTGCCAGCACAGGGGGCGCAGATGGCTACACCTTC.

V usage is TRBV25-1 and J usage is TRBJ1-6; D not certain. This CDR3 contains 13 residues. The germline CDR1 and CDR2 sequences are MGHDK and SYGVNS. The V end lost 6 bases, the J end lost 3 bases, and 6 bases lay between the germline ends. CDR3 region: CASSRDYNSPLHF. The CDR3 DNA is TGTGCCAGCAGCCGAGACTATAATTCACCCCTCCACTTT.

The rearrangement joins TRBV7-9 to TRBJ2-2; D not certain. The CDR3 loop spans 15 amino acids. V was pared by 5 bases and J by 4 bases, with 14 bases between. Germline V gene lookup returns CDR1 SEHNR and CDR2 FQNEAQ (reference sequence). The CDR3 DNA reads as TGTGCCAGCAGCACGACCCGGTACCTCACCGGGGAGCTGTTTTTT. It encodes CASSTTRYLTGELFF. The variable domain in full, completed from reference TRBV7-9 and TRBJ2-2, reads DTGVSQNPRHKITKRGQNVTFRCDPISEHNRLYWYRQTLGQGPEFLTYFQNEAQLEKSRLLSDRFSAERPKGSFSTLEIQRTEQGDSAMYLCASSTTRYLTGELFFGEGSRLTVL.

This clonotype was counted between two and nine times. The chain has TRBV24-1 and TRBJ1-2; 11 bases agree with TRBD1. Germline V lookup: CDR1 KGHDR, CDR2 SFDVKD. J gave up 4 bases and V 2 bases, and 5 bases lay outside the gene matches. The CDR3 totals 16 residues. CDR3 sequence reads: CATSDSRTGGGYGYTF. CDR3 coding DNA: TGTGCCACCAGTGATTCCCGGACAGGGGGCGGCTATGGCTACACCTTC.

The rearrangement joins TRBV12-3 or TRBV12-4 to TRBJ1-5, with D possibly being TRBD1 (5 bases). The V and J ends lost 3 bases and 1 base respectively, with 16 bases between them. The CDR3 spans 17 residues. Written as DNA, the CDR3 is TGTGCCAGCAGTTTTGGGACTATACTCACAAGCAATCAGCCCCAGCATTTT. This encodes CASSFGTILTSNQPQHF.

V and J are TRBV7-9 and TRBJ1-2, with D perhaps matching TRBD1 (5 bases). V was cut by 3 bases and J by 3 bases, with 14 bases left in between. The CDR3 loop spans 15 amino acids. Germline CDR1 and CDR2: SEHNR and FQNEAQ (reference sequence). The DNA of the CDR3 is TGTGCCAGCAGCTTGGCGGGGGTGGTTTACTATGGCTACACCTTC. Encoded protein: CASSLAGVVYYGYTF.

The chain links TRBV10-2 to TRBJ1-5; D might be TRBD1 (5 bases). CDR1 and CDR2 from the germline V gene are WSHSY and SAAADI. Trimming took off 3 bases at V and 2 bases at J, with 20 bases between the two ends. The CDR3 totals 18 residues. The DNA for the CDR3 is TGCGCCAGCAGTGACTTCATTAGGGGTTCCGGAGGCAATCAGCCCCAGCATTTT. The encoded protein is CASSDFIRGSGGNQPQHF.

The chain uses TRBV20-1 and TRBJ1-6; D gene unclear. Germline V gene data show CDR1 as DFQATT and CDR2 as SNEGSKA (reference sequence). With 0 bases removed from V and 2 bases from J, the gap between germline ends came to 11 bases. The CDR3 covers 16 residues. CDR3 residues: CSARDVRAAYNSPLHF. The CDR3 DNA sequence: TGCAGTGCTAGAGATGTGCGGGCAGCCTATAATTCACCCCTCCACTTT.

The rearrangement uses TRBV19 and TRBJ1-1; D is unresolved. Germline lookup yields CDR1 LNHDA and CDR2 SQIVND (reference sequence). V was pared by 5 bases and J by 3 bases, with 22 bases between. The CDR3 covers 17 residues. This CDR3 is CASSLGIPDGLDTEAFF. The DNA for the CDR3 is TGTGCCAGTAGTCTAGGTATACCGGACGGTCTGGACACTGAAGCTTTCTTT.

V gene TRBV6-1 combines with J gene TRBJ1-1, with D hard to call. Germline V gene data show CDR1 as MNHNS and CDR2 as SASEGT. V was clipped by 7 bases and J by 1 base, with 13 bases between them. The CDR3 is made up of 14 amino acids. CDR3 protein: CASTLEIWNTEAFF. The DNA for the CDR3 is TGTGCCAGCACCCTGGAAATTTGGAACACTGAAGCTTTCTTT.

J is TRBJ2-2 and V is TRBV7-3; 10 bases fit TRBD1. The CDR3 sequence is 15 residues long. The ends lost 7 bases at V and 3 bases at J; junction bases unmatched: 5. Germline-derived CDR1 and CDR2 are SGHTA and FQGTGA. CDR3 region: CASKTGGIDTGELFF. The CDR3 DNA is TGTGCCAGCAAGACAGGGGGCATTGACACCGGGGAGCTGTTTTTT.

The V and J genes are TRBV6-5 and TRBJ2-5; 9 bases map to TRBD1. CDR3 length: 13 residues. Looked up from germline, CDR1 is MNHEY and CDR2 is SVGAGI. J gave up 5 bases and V 4 bases, and 2 bases lay outside the gene matches. DNA for the CDR3: TGTGCCAGCAGTTGGGGGACAGGGGAGACCCAGTACTTC. Encoded protein: CASSWGTGETQYF.

The rearrangement joins TRBV25-1 to TRBJ1-4; D is ambiguous. Germline V gene lookup returns CDR1 MGHDK and CDR2 SYGVNS. CDR3 length: 13 amino acids. V was clipped by 9 bases and J by 7 bases, with 15 bases between them. The CDR3 nucleotides read TGTGCCAGTACGGATAATCTCGGTGAAAAACTGTTTTTT. Its translation: CASTDNLGEKLFF.

This clonotype was counted between two and nine times. The V and J genes are TRBV7-3 and TRBJ2-2, with D unclear. V lost 5 bases to trimming and J lost 0 bases, with 25 bases between them. This CDR3 is built from 20 residues. Germline V gives CDR1 SGHTA, CDR2 FQGTGA. This chain's CDR3 is CASSPYLSSGNPANTGELFF. CDR3 in DNA: TGTGCCAGCAGCCCCTACTTATCGTCTGGTAACCCTGCGAACACCGGGGAGCTGTTTTTT.

J is TRBJ2-3 and V is TRBV20-1; 9 bases align to TRBD2. Trimming took 3 bases from V and 6 from J; bases not matched to a gene: 7. This CDR3 contains 14 residues. Germline loops: CDR1 DFQATT, CDR2 SNEGSKA (reference sequence). Here the CDR3 DNA reads TGCAGTGCTAGCGCGGGGGGGCTTTTGGATACGCAGTATTTT. As protein: CSASAGGLLDTQYF.

This clonotype was seen a handful of times. This chain uses TRBV30 with TRBJ2-3; weak D call: TRBD2 (6 bases). CDR3 length: 11 residues. With 4 bases removed from V and 9 bases from J, the gap between germline ends came to 11 bases. Per the germline V gene, CDR1 is GTSNPN and CDR2 is SVGIG (reference sequence). CDR3 in amino acids: CAWIGGRTQYF. In nucleotides, the CDR3 is TGTGCCTGGATCGGGGGAAGGACGCAGTATTTT.

V gene TRBV2 combines with J gene TRBJ1-6; the D gene is possibly TRBD1 (5 bases). The CDR3 runs to 15 residues. The germline CDR1 and CDR2 sequences are SNHLY and FYNNEI. Trimming stripped 10 bases from V and 4 bases from J, with 17 bases between. CDR3 coding DNA: TGTGCCACAGCGTTGGGGGGATCTTATAATTCACCCCTCCACTTT. Protein product: CATALGGSYNSPLHF.

This chain joins TRBV12-5 and TRBJ2-3; 8 bases are shared with TRBD1. CDR1 and CDR2 from the germline V gene are LGHNT and FRNRAP. This CDR3 is built from 17 residues. With V trimmed by 6 bases and J by 0 bases, 11 bases remained unmatched. DNA of the CDR3: TGTGCTAGTGGGACCGGGACAGGAAGTCCTAGCACAGATACGCAGTATTTT. This gives the protein CASGTGTGSPSTDTQYF.

This clonotype has a handful of counts. This chain connects TRBV30 to TRBJ2-2, with D unclear. This CDR3 spans 12 amino acids. The V gene's germline CDR1 is GTSNPN and CDR2 SVGIG (reference sequence). V lost 2 bases and J 3 bases, leaving 4 bases between the germline ends. The CDR3 here is CAWSQYTGELFF. The CDR3 nucleotides are TGTGCCTGGAGTCAATACACCGGGGAGCTGTTTTTT. The whole variable domain, filled in from reference TRBV30 and TRBJ2-2, reads SQTIHQWPATLVQPVGSPLSLECTVEGTSNPNLYWYRQAAGRGLQLLFYSVGIGQISSEVPQNLSASRPQDRQFILSSKKLLLSDSGFYLCAWSQYTGELFFGEGSRLTVL.